This T cell receptor beta chain originates from a study of blood T cell repertoires in COVID-19. Study-wide background: Italy, Spain and the United States were the sources of the convalescent and acute COVID-19 samples. T cells, B-cell-depleted T cells, or PBMCs provided the cDNA or gDNA that served as material.

Under the authors' procedure: Amplification from reference gene primers served as the basis for estimated nucleated cell counts. TCRdb's copy holds only in-frame clones and misses some; the assay was immunoSEQ multiplex PCR. From that table come the V and J calls and clone size; the DNA was used to work out D and trimming. The repertoire holds about 73,000 clones, with roughly 83% as singletons. This CDR3 comprises 15 residues. Trimming at V came to 5 bases and at J to 4 bases, leaving 5 bases not matched to a gene. Germline V lookup: CDR1 MNHEY, CDR2 SVGEGT. Material for sequencing was peripheral blood. The V gene is TRBV6-2 or TRBV6-3, the J gene TRBJ2-3, with 11 positions matching TRBD2. This sequence originates from a man older than 75 with active or convalescent COVID-19. The CDR3, as DNA: TGTGCCAGCAGTCCAGGACTAGCGGGCGCAGATACGCAGTATTTT. Protein sequence: CASSPGLAGADTQYF.